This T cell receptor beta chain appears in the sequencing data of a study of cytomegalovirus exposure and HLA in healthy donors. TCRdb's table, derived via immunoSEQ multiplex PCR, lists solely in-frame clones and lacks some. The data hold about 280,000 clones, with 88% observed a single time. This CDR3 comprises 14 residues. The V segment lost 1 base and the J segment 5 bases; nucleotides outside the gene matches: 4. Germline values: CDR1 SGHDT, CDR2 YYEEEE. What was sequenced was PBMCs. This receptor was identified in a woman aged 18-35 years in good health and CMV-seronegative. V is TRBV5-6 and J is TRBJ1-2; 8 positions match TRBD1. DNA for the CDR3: TGTGCCAGCAGCTTGTCAGGGGGCGCATATGGCTACACCTTC. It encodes CASSLSGGAYGYTF.